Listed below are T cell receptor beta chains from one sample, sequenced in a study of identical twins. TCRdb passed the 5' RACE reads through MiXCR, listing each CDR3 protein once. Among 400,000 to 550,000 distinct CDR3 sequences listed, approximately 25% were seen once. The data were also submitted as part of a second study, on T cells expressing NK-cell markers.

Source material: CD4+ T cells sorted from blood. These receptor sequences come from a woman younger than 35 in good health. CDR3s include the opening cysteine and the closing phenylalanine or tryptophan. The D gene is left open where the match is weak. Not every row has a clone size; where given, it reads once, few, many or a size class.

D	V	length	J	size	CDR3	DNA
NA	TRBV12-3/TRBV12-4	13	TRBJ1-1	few	CASSLGVPGGAFF	TGTGCCAGCAGTTTGGGGGTTCCGGGCGGAGCTTTCTTT
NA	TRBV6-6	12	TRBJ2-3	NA	CASSTGLNTQYF	TGTGCCAGCAGTACGGGGCTTAATACGCAGTATTTT
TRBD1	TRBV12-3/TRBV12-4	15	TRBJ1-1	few	CASRGPGQGGTEAFF	TGTGCCAGCAGGGGCCCGGGACAGGGCGGCACTGAAGCTTTCTTT
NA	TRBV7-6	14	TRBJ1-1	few	CASSLAGRHTEAFF	TGTGCCAGCAGCTTAGCCGGACGGCACACTGAAGCTTTCTTT
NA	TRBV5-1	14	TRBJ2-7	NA	CASSAAGSRYEQYF	TGCGCCAGCAGTGCGGCAGGGTCCCGGTACGAGCAGTACTTC
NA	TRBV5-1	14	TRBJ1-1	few	CASSLAGGDTEAFF	TGCGCCAGCAGCTTGGCCGGGGGGGATACTGAAGCTTTCTTT
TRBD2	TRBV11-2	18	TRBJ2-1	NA	CASSEGRGLAGSYNEQFF	TGTGCCAGCAGCGAGGGCCGGGGACTAGCGGGATCCTACAATGAGCAGTTCTTC
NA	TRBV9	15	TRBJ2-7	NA	CASSYGTEDSYEQYF	TGTGCCAGCAGCTATGGGACGGAAGACTCCTACGAGCAGTACTTC
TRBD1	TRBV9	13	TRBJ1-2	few	CASTGTGPYGYTF	TGTGCCAGCACTGGGACAGGCCCCTATGGCTACACCTTC
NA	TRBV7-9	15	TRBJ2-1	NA	CASSSGDWSYNEQFF	TGTGCCAGCAGCTCGGGAGATTGGTCCTACAATGAGCAGTTCTTC
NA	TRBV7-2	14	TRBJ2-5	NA	CASSLRQAGETQYF	TGTGCCAGCAGCTTGAGACAGGCAGGGGAGACCCAGTACTTC
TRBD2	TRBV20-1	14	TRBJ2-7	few	CSARGTSGTYEQYF	TGCAGTGCACGGGGGACTAGCGGTACCTACGAGCAGTACTTC
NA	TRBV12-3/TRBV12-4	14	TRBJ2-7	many	CASSSQGGSYEQYF	TGTGCCAGCAGTTCACAGGGAGGGTCGTACGAGCAGTACTTC
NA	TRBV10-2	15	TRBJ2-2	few	CASRGGDYSTGELFF	TGCGCCAGCAGAGGGGGGGACTACAGCACCGGGGAGCTGTTTTTT
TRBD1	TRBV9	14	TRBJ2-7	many	CASTPGQGTYEQYF	TGTGCCAGTACCCCGGGACAGGGCACCTACGAGCAGTACTTC
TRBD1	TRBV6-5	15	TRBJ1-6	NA	CASSYTDRDYSPLHF	TGTGCCAGCAGTTACACCGACAGGGATTATTCACCCCTCCACTTT
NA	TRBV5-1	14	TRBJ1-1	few	CASTQNGVNTEAFF	TGCGCCAGCACACAAAACGGGGTGAACACTGAAGCTTTCTTT
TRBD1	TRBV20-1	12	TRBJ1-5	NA	CSARQGAQPQHF	TGCAGTGCTCGACAGGGCGCTCAGCCCCAGCATTTT
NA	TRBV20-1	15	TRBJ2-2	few	CSAIAGVPNTGELFF	TGCAGTGCTATAGCAGGGGTACCGAACACCGGGGAGCTGTTTTTT
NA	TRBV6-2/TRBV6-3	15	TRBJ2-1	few	CASSYNGGLTNEQFF	TGTGCCAGCAGTTACAATGGGGGATTAACGAATGAGCAGTTCTTC
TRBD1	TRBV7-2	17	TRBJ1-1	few	CASSLWGLTGGGRGAFF	TGTGCCAGCAGCTTATGGGGCCTGACAGGGGGCGGGCGCGGAGCTTTCTTT
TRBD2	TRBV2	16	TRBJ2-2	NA	CASTGLAGPGTGELFF	TGTGCCAGCACGGGGCTAGCGGGACCAGGAACCGGGGAGCTGTTTTTT
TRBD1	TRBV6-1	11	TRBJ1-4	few	CASSGDRGMFF	TGTGCCAGCAGTGGGGACAGAGGGATGTTTTTT
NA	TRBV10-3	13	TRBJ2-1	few	CAISESHIGEQFF	TGTGCCATCAGTGAAAGTCACATTGGTGAGCAGTTCTTC
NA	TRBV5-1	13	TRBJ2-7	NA	CASSLDPASEQYF	TGCGCCAGCAGCTTGGATCCGGCTTCCGAGCAGTACTTC
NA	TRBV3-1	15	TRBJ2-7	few	CASSLRDFSQNEQYF	TGTGCCAGCAGCCTCCGGGACTTCTCCCAGAACGAGCAGTACTTC
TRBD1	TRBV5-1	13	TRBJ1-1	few	CASRDTGDTEAFF	TGCGCCAGCAGGGATACAGGGGACACTGAAGCTTTCTTT
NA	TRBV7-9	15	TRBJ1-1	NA	CASSLVLLSGTEAFF	TGTGCCAGCAGCTTAGTTCTTTTGTCCGGCACTGAAGCTTTCTTT
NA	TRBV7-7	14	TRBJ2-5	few	CASSSSSLKETQYF	TGTGCCAGCAGCTCAAGCAGCTTAAAAGAGACCCAGTACTTC
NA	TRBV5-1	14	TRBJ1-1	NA	CASSLAPGRTEAFF	TGCGCCAGCAGCTTGGCACCAGGAAGGACTGAAGCTTTCTTT
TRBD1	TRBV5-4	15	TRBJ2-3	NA	CASSHTGGALDTQYF	TGTGCCAGCAGCCATACAGGGGGCGCATTAGATACGCAGTATTTT
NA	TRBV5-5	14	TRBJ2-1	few	CASSLEFRATEEFF	TGTGCCAGCAGCTTGGAATTTCGCGCGACTGAGGAGTTCTTC